This T cell receptor beta chain comes out of a study of T cells in Graves' hyperthyroidism and ophthalmopathy. Study-level findings and limits: In the blood, most expanded thyroid clonotypes above 0.001 appeared as well.

A word on this clonotype: Its target is not known.

Subjects with ophthalmopathy showed a Clinical Activity Score no lower than 3, a NOSPECS grade no lower than 4, and a duration shorter than 3 months. It was uncontrolled infection, other autoimmune disease, pregnancy or lactation that excluded patients. Amplification of TCR beta CDR3 regions used RNA as the template. With the HTBI primer set, the TCR CDR3 went through a first round of RT-PCR. TCRdb re-analysed the multiplex PCR reads in MiXCR, keeping a single row per CDR3 protein. This table holds about 350,000 distinct CDR3 sequences, around a sixth found once. This TCR was sampled from a middle-aged woman with Graves' ophthalmopathy. Sequenced input: blood.

The chain's CDR3 is CASSVHSNGEETQYF. The CDR3 nucleotides are TGTGCCAGCAGCGTACACTCTAACGGGGAAGAGACCCAGTACTTC. V gene TRBV9 combines with J gene TRBJ2-5; tentatively, D is TRBD2 (5 bases). The CDR3 has 15 residues. Per germline, CDR1 SGDLS and CDR2 YYNGEE. Trimming cost V 1 base and J 3 bases, with 13 bases left between them.